This passage covers 23 T cell receptor beta chains from one sample sequenced in a study of Ad26.COV2.S vaccination and SARS-CoV-2 variants. Profiled with immunoSEQ multiplex PCR; TCRdb holds only in-frame clones, not every one. This table holds over 110,000 clones, approximately 90% found once. The sequencing here drew on peripheral blood, taken after recovery from COVID-19. These receptors were obtained from a human donor who had recovered from COVID-19.

The J gene is TRBJ2-3, the V gene TRBV6-5; D may match TRBD1 or TRBD2 (6 bases each). V dropped 6 bases and J dropped 6 bases, with 19 bases sitting between them. CDR1 and CDR2 (germline): MNHEY, SVGAGI. The CDR3 consists of 15 residues. The CDR3 DNA reads as TGTGCCAGCAGCCTTACAAACGGGGGCAGGGATACGCAGTATTTT. Translating it yields CASSLTNGGRDTQYF.

The chain combines TRBV30 with TRBJ2-7; either TRBD1 or TRBD2 may supply D (5 bases each). V shed 0 bases and J shed 4 bases, with 13 bases lying between them. The CDR3 is 14 residues long. Germline values: CDR1 GTSNPN, CDR2 SVGIG (reference sequence). CDR3 amino acids: CAWSVEGNLYEQYF. The CDR3 bases are TGTGCCTGGAGTGTTGAGGGGAACCTGTACGAGCAGTACTTC. The entire variable domain, with the rest obtained from reference TRBV30 and TRBJ2-7, is as follows: SQTIHQWPATLVQPVGSPLSLECTVEGTSNPNLYWYRQAAGRGLQLLFYSVGIGQISSEVPQNLSASRPQDRQFILSSKKLLLSDSGFYLCAWSVEGNLYEQYFGPGTRLTVT.

The chain uses TRBV2 and TRBJ1-6; D is ambiguous. The length of the CDR3 is 12 residues. Germline CDR1 SNHLY, CDR2 FYNNEI. V lost 6 bases to trimming and J lost 10 bases, with 10 bases between them. Written as DNA, the CDR3 is TGTGCCAGCAGAGTGCATTCGTCACCCCTCCACTTT. Amino acids: CASRVHSSPLHF.

This sequence joins TRBV18 and TRBJ2-1, with D hard to call. The length of the CDR3 is 11 residues. Germline-derived CDR1 and CDR2 are KGHSH and LQKENI. V dropped 2 bases and J dropped 5 bases, with 1 base sitting between them. CDR3 sequence (DNA): TGTGCCAGCTCACCAAACAATGAGCAGTTCTTC. It specifies CASSPNNEQFF.

The V and J genes are TRBV7-9 and TRBJ2-3, with 12 positions matching TRBD2. With 1 base clipped from V and 4 bases from J, the junction kept 9 bases outside the gene matches. The length of the CDR3 is 18 residues. Germline lookup yields CDR1 SEHNR and CDR2 FQNEAQ (reference sequence). Written as DNA, the CDR3 is TGTGCCAGCAGCTTAGGTTCTAGCGGGGGGGCCGCCTCAGATACGCAGTATTTT. It is translated as CASSLGSSGGAASDTQYF.

The chain joins TRBV28 to TRBJ1-5; D may be TRBD1 (6 bases). Deletions cut 6 bases from V and 2 bases from J, with 14 bases between. Germline CDR1 MDHEN, CDR2 SYDVKM. This CDR3 has 15 amino acids. The CDR3 DNA is TGTGCCAGCAGACCAGGGGTTTTAGGCAATCAGCCCCAGCATTTT. Amino acids: CASRPGVLGNQPQHF.

The V gene is TRBV18, the J gene TRBJ1-6; weak D call: TRBD1 (5 bases). Trimming stripped 4 bases from V and 6 bases from J, with 10 bases between. Germline CDR1 is KGHSH and CDR2 is LQKENI. CDR3 length: 14 residues. Here the CDR3 DNA reads TGTGCCAGCTCACGGGACGGACTTAATTCACCCCTCCACTTT. As protein: CASSRDGLNSPLHF.

This clone showed up just once. The chain employs TRBV7-8 and TRBJ1-2; TRBD1 agrees at 9 bases. CDR1 SGHVS and CDR2 FQNEAQ come from the germline V gene. The CDR3 loop spans 16 amino acids. J gave up 4 bases and V 5 bases, and 11 bases lay outside the gene matches. In nucleotides, the CDR3 is TGTGCCAGCAGCAAATCTCCGGGACAGGGTCCCTATGGCTACACCTTC. It yields the protein CASSKSPGQGPYGYTF.

V is TRBV6-5 and J is TRBJ1-1; TRBD1 is a possible D gene (6 bases). CDR3 size: 15 residues. Between the trimmed V and J ends, which lost 0 bases and 3 bases, there was a span of 11 bases. Per germline, CDR1 MNHEY and CDR2 SVGAGI. For the CDR3, the DNA is TGTGCCAGCAGTTACTCACAGGGTGGACACACTGAAGCTTTCTTT. Translated, it gives CASSYSQGGHTEAFF.

V and J are TRBV28 and TRBJ1-2, with D possibly being TRBD1 (6 bases). The germline CDR1 and CDR2 sequences are MDHEN and SYDVKM. The CDR3 is 15 amino acids. Trimming took 4 bases from V and 0 from J, leaving 12 bases between them. CDR3 sequence reads: CASSSWGPTNYGYTF. In DNA form, the CDR3 reads TGTGCCAGCAGTTCCTGGGGGCCTACTAACTATGGCTACACCTTC.

This clone occurred once. This chain uses TRBV7-2 with TRBJ2-7; D is possibly TRBD2 (6 bases). Between the trimmed V and J ends, which lost 5 bases and 6 bases, there was a span of 14 bases. In germline, CDR1 is SGHTA, CDR2 FQGNSA. This CDR3 has 13 amino acids. CDR3 region: CASSTLGGREQYF. The CDR3 DNA reads as TGTGCCAGCAGCACACTGGGGGGTCGCGAGCAGTACTTC.

V is TRBV6-1 and J is TRBJ1-2; tentative D call: TRBD1 (6 bases). Germline values: CDR1 MNHNS, CDR2 SASEGT. V was trimmed by 0 bases and J by 7 bases, leaving 9 bases between them. There are 13 residues in the CDR3. CDR3: CASSEADRRGYTF. CDR3 bases: TGTGCCAGCAGTGAAGCGGACAGACGTGGCTACACCTTC.

A single count supports this clone. The CDR3 DNA reads as TGTGCCAGCAGCTCTCGGACAGGGAACACTGAAGCTTTCTTT. Its protein is CASSSRTGNTEAFF. The chain joins TRBV7-8 to TRBJ1-1; 7 bases line up with TRBD1. CDR1 SGHVS and CDR2 FQNEAQ come from the germline V gene. The CDR3 loop spans 14 amino acids. V was clipped by 4 bases and J by 1 base; unmatched bases: 3. The full variable domain, completed using reference TRBV7-8 and TRBJ1-1, is GAGVSQSPRYKVAKRGQDVALRCDPISGHVSLFWYQQALGQGPEFLTYFQNEAQLDKSGLPSDRFFAERPEGSVSTLKIQRTQQEDSAVYLCASSSRTGNTEAFFGQGTRLTVV.

The rearrangement links TRBV5-4 to TRBJ1-6; 12 bases agree with TRBD1. CDR3 length: 15 residues. The V and J ends lost 4 bases and 6 bases, in that order; junction bases with no gene match: 2. The germline V gene has CDR1 SGHNT and CDR2 YYREEE (reference sequence). Here the CDR3 reads CASSRGQGANSPLHF. Written as DNA, the CDR3 is TGTGCCAGCAGCCGGGGACAGGGGGCTAATTCACCCCTCCACTTT.

The chain links TRBV25-1 to TRBJ2-1; TRBD2 matches at 8 bases. CDR1 is MGHDK, CDR2 SYGVNS, per germline. Unmatched junction bases numbered 9, after V lost 2 bases and J lost 3 bases. The CDR3 loop spans 17 amino acids. The CDR3 loop is CASSEPGVAGNYNEQFF. CDR3 coding DNA: TGTGCCAGCAGTGAACCGGGGGTAGCGGGGAACTACAATGAGCAGTTCTTC.

The rearrangement uses TRBV5-4 and TRBJ2-3; TRBD2 agrees at 8 bases. CDR3 length: 13 residues. Trimming removed 2 bases from V and 8 bases from J; junction bases left unmatched: 4. Germline V gene lookup returns CDR1 SGHNT and CDR2 YYREEE (reference sequence). CDR3 protein: CASSFGTSGTQYF. The CDR3 region has the DNA TGTGCCAGCAGCTTTGGTACTAGCGGTACGCAGTATTTT. Combining the CDR3 with reference TRBV5-4 and TRBJ2-3 gives the whole variable domain ETGVTQSPTHLIKTRGQQVTLRCSSQSGHNTVSWYQQALGQGPQFIFQYYREEENGRGNFPPRFSGLQFPNYSSELNVNALELDDSALYLCASSFGTSGTQYFGPGTRLTVL.

The CDR3 bases are TGTGCCAGCAGTGATGGACGGCTCGTTCAGCCCCAGCATTTT. It is translated as CASSDGRLVQPQHF. The rearrangement links TRBV2 to TRBJ1-5; D gene unclear. From germline, CDR1 is SNHLY and CDR2 FYNNEI. This CDR3 spans 14 amino acids. V was shortened by 3 bases and J by 6 bases, with 12 bases between the two germline ends.

The chain employs TRBV5-1 and TRBJ2-7; no clear D. Germline CDR1 reads SGHRS; CDR2 reads YFSETQ. Trimming stripped 0 bases from V and 2 bases from J, with 6 bases between. CDR3 length: 13 residues. The CDR3 spells CASSLGVAYEQYF. The CDR3 coding sequence is TGCGCCAGCAGCTTGGGGGTTGCCTACGAGCAGTACTTC.

The chain carries TRBV10-2 and TRBJ1-1; the match to TRBD1 covers 11 bases. Germline V CDR1 and CDR2: WSHSY, SAAADI. With V trimmed by 6 bases and J by 3 bases, 0 bases remained unmatched. This CDR3 contains 13 residues. DNA of the CDR3: TGCGCCAGCAGGGACAGGGGGCACACTGAAGCTTTCTTT. This codes for CASRDRGHTEAFF.

V gene TRBV2 combines with J gene TRBJ1-3, with 9 positions matching TRBD1. Germline CDR1 and CDR2: SNHLY and FYNNEI. Trimming removed 5 bases from V and 2 bases from J; junction bases left unmatched: 7. This CDR3 region has 16 residues. The CDR3 nucleotides are TGTGCCAGCAGTATCAGAACAGGGGGCACTGGAAACACCATATATTTT. It encodes CASSIRTGGTGNTIYF.

This chain joins TRBV6-2 or TRBV6-3 and TRBJ2-7; a weak D match, TRBD1 (6 bases). Germline V CDR1 and CDR2: MNHEY, SVGEGT. The CDR3 runs to 15 residues. Trimming removed 6 bases at V and 3 bases at J, with 18 bases between. The CDR3: CASSHLQGHLYEQYF. For the CDR3, the DNA is TGTGCCAGCAGCCACCTACAGGGACACCTCTACGAGCAGTACTTC.

As regards this clone: Germline is not matched at one junction end, which may reflect a read error. This chain joins TRBV19 and TRBJ2-7, with 9 positions matching TRBD1. The CDR3 extends over 15 amino acids. Germline CDR1 is LNHDA and CDR2 is SQIVND (reference sequence). Written as DNA, the CDR3 is TGTACCAGTAGTGTTACCGGGACAGGGAACCACGAGCAGTACTTC. Its translation: CTSSVTGTGNHEQYF.

J is TRBJ2-3 and V is TRBV28, with D unresolved. The CDR3 spans 14 residues. Trimming left V 3 bases short and J 2 bases short, with 9 bases between. CDR1 MDHEN and CDR2 SYDVKM come from the germline V gene. The CDR3 nucleotides read TGTGCCAGCAGTTTTTTGGCACCCACAGATACGCAGTATTTT. Translated, it gives CASSFLAPTDTQYF.